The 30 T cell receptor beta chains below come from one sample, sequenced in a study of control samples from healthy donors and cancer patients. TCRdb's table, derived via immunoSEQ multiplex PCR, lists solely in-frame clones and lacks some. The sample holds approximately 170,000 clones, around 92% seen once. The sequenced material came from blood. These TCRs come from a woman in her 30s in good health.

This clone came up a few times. The CDR3 spells CASSVSGAPGSYEQYF. DNA of the CDR3: TGTGCCAGCAGCGTAAGTGGAGCTCCCGGCTCCTACGAGCAGTACTTC. The V gene is TRBV9, the J gene TRBJ2-7; the D is unclear. CDR1 and CDR2 (germline): SGDLS, YYNGEE. V gave up 1 base and J gave up 0 bases, with 14 bases separating them. The CDR3 is made up of 16 amino acids.

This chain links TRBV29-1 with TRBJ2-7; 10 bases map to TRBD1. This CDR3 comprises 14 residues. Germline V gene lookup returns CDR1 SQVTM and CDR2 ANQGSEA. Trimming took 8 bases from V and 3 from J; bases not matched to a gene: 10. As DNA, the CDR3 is TGCAGCCCCGTGGTTGGACAGGGGGACTACGAGCAGTACTTC. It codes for CSPVVGQGDYEQYF.

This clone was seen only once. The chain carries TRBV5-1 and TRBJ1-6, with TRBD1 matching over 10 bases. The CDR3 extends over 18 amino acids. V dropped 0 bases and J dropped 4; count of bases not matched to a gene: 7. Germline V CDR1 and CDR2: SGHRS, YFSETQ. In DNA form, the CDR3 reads TGCGCCAGCAGCTTGGCCGGGACAGGGGTTAGTTATAATTCACCCCTCCACTTT. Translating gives CASSLAGTGVSYNSPLHF.

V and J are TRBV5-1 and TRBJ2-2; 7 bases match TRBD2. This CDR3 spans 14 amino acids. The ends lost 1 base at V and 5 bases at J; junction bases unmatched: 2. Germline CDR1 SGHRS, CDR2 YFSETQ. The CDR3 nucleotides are TGCGCCAGCAGCTTGTCTAGCGGTACCGGGGAGCTGTTTTTT. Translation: CASSLSSGTGELFF.

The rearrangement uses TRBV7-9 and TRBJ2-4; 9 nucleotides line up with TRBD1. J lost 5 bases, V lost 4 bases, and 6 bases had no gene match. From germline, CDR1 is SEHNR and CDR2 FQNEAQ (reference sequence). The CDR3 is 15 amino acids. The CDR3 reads CASSSSRDRENIQYF. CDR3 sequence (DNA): TGTGCCAGCAGCTCAAGCCGGGACAGGGAAAACATTCAGTACTTC.

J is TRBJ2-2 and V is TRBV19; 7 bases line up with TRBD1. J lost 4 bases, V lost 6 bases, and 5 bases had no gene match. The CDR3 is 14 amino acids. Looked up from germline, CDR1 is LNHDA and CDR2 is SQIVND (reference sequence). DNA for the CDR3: TGTGCCAGTAGGACCGACAGGGTCACCGGGGAGCTGTTTTTT. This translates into CASRTDRVTGELFF.

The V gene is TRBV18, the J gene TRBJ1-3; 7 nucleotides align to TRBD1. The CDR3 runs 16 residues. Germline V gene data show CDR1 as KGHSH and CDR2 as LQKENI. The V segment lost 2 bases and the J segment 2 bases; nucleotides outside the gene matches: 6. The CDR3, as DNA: TGTGCCAGCTCACCAGTTACAGGGGTCACTGGAAACACCATATATTTT. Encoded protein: CASSPVTGVTGNTIYF. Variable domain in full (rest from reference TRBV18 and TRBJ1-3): NAGVMQNPRHLVRRRGQEARLRCSPMKGHSHVYWYRQLPEEGLKFMVYLQKENIIDESGMPKERFSAEFPKEGPSILRIQQVVRGDSAAYFCASSPVTGVTGNTIYFGEGSWLTVV.

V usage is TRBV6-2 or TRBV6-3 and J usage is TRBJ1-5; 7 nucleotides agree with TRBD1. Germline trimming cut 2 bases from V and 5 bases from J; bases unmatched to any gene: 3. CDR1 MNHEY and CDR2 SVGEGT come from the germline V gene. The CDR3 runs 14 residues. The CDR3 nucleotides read TGTGCCAGCAGTTACGGGCAGGGGGATCAGCCCCAGCATTTT. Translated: CASSYGQGDQPQHF.

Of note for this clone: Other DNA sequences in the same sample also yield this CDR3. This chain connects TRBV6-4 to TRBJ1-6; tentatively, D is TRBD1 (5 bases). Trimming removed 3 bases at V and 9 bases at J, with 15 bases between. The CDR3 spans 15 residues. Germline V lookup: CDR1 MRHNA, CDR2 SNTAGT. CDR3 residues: CASSEGQGLASPLHF. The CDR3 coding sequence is TGTGCCAGCAGTGAAGGGCAGGGTTTGGCTTCACCCCTCCACTTT.

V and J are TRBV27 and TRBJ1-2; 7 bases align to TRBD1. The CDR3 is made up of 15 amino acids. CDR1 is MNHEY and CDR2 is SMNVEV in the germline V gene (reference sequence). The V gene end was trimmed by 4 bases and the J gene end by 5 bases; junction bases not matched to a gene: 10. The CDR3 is CASSYSGTVGYGYTF. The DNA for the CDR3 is TGTGCCAGCAGTTACTCCGGGACAGTTGGGTATGGCTACACCTTC.

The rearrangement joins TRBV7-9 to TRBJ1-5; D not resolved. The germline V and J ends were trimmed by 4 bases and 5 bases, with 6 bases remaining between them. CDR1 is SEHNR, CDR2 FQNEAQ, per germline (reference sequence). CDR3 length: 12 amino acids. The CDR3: CASSWGDQPQHF. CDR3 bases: TGTGCCAGCAGCTGGGGTGATCAGCCCCAGCATTTT.

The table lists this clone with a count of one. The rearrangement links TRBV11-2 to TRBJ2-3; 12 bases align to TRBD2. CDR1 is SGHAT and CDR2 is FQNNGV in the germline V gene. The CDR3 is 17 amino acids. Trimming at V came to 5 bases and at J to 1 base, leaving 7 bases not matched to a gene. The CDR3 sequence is CASSRTSGIGGTDTQYF. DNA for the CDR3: TGTGCCAGCAGCCGGACTAGCGGGATAGGGGGCACAGATACGCAGTATTTT. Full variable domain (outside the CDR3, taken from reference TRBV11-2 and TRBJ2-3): EAGVAQSPRYKIIEKRQSVAFWCNPISGHATLYWYQQILGQGPKLLIQFQNNGVVDDSQLPKDRFSAERLKGVDSTLKIQPAKLEDSAVYLCASSRTSGIGGTDTQYFGPGTRLTVL.

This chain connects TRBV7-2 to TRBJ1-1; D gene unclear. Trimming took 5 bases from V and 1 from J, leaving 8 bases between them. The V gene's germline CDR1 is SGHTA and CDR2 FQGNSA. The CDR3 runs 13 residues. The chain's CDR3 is CASSEQRNTEAFF. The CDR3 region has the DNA TGTGCCAGCAGCGAACAGCGGAACACTGAAGCTTTCTTT.

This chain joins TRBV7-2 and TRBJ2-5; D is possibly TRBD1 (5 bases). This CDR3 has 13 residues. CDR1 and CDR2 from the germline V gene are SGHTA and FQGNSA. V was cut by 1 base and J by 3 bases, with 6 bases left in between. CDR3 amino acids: CASSLVREETQYF. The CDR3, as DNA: TGTGCCAGCAGCTTAGTCAGGGAAGAGACCCAGTACTTC.

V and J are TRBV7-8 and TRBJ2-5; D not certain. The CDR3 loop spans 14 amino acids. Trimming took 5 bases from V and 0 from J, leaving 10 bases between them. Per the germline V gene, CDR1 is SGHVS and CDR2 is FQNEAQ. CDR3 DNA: TGTGCCAGCAGCCCGTCAGCGTACCAAGAGACCCAGTACTTC. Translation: CASSPSAYQETQYF.

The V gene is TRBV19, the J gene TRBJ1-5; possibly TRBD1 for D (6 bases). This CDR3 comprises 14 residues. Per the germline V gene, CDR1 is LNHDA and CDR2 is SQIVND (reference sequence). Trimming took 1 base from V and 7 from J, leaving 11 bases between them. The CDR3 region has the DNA TGTGCCAGTAGTATAGGGGGGGCAGGACAGCCCCAGCATTTT. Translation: CASSIGGAGQPQHF.

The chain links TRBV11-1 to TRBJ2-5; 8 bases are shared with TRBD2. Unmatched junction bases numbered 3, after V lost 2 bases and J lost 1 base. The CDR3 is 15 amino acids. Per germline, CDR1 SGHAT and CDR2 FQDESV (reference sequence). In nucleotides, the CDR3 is TGTGCCAGCAGCTTAAAAGGACTAGCCCAAGAGACCCAGTACTTC. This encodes CASSLKGLAQETQYF.

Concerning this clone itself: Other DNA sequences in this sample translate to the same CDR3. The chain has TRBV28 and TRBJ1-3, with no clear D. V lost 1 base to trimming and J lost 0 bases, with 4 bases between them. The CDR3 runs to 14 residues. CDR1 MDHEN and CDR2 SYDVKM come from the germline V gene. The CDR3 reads CASSLFGSGNTIYF. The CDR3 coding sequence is TGTGCCAGCAGTTTATTCGGCTCTGGAAACACCATATATTTT. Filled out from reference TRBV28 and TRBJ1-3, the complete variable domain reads DVKVTQSSRYLVKRTGEKVFLECVQDMDHENMFWYRQDPGLGLRLIYFSYDVKMKEKGDIPEGYSVSREKKERFSLILESASTNQTSMYLCASSLFGSGNTIYFGEGSWLTVV.

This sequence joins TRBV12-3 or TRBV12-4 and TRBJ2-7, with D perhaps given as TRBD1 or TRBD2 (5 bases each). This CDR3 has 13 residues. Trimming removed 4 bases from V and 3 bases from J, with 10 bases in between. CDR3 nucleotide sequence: TGTGCCAGCAGTTCCGGGACGGACTACGAGCAGTACTTC. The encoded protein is CASSSGTDYEQYF.

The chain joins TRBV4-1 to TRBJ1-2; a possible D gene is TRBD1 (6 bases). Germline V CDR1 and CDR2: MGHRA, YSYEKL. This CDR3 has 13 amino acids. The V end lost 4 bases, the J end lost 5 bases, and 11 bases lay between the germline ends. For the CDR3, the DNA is TGCGCCAGCAGCCCCTATACAGGGTATGGCTACACCTTC. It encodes CASSPYTGYGYTF.

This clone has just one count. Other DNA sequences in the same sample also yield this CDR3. CDR3 in DNA: TGTGCCAGCAGTGAGGGACAGGGGGACTACGAGCAGTACTTC. Its translation: CASSEGQGDYEQYF. J is TRBJ2-7 and V is TRBV6-1, with 11 positions matching TRBD1. CDR3 size: 14 residues. V shed 3 bases and J 3 bases; nucleotides not matched to a gene: 1. Germline assignment: CDR1 MNHNS and CDR2 SASEGT.

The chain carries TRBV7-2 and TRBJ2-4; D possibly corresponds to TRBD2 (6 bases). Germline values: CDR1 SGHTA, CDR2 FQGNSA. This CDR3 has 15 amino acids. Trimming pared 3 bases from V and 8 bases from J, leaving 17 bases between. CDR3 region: CASSLFRGSVDIQYF. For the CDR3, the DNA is TGTGCCAGCAGCTTGTTTCGGGGGAGTGTGGACATTCAGTACTTC.

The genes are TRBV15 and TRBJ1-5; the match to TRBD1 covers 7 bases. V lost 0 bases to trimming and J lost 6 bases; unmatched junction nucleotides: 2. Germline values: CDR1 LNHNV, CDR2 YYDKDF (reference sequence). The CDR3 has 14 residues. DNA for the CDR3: TGTGCCACCAGCAGAGACAGGGGGAGTCAGCCCCAGCATTTT. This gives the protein CATSRDRGSQPQHF.

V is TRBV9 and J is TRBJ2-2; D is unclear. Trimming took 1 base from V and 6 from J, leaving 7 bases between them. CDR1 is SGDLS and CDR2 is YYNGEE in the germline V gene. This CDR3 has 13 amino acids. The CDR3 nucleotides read TGTGCCAGCAGCGTACTAACCTCCGGGGAGCTGTTTTTT. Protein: CASSVLTSGELFF.

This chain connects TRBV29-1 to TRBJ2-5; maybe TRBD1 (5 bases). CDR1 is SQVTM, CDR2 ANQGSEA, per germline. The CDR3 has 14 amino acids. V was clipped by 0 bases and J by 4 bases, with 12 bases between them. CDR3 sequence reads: CSVEEIDRGETQYF. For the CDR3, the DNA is TGCAGCGTTGAAGAAATAGACAGAGGAGAGACCCAGTACTTC.

For the CDR3, the DNA is TGTGCCAGCAGGACCGGGACAACCTACGAGCAGTACTTC. Its translation: CASRTGTTYEQYF. This chain uses TRBV28 with TRBJ2-7; D perhaps matches TRBD1 (6 bases). Deletions cut 6 bases from V and 2 bases from J, with 11 bases between. CDR3 length: 13 amino acids. Germline lookup yields CDR1 MDHEN and CDR2 SYDVKM.

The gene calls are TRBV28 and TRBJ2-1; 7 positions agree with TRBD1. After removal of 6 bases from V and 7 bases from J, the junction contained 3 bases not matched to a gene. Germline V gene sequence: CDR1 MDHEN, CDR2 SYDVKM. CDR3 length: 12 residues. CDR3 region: CASSLQGNEQFF. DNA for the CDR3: TGTGCCAGCAGCCTACAGGGGAATGAGCAGTTCTTC.

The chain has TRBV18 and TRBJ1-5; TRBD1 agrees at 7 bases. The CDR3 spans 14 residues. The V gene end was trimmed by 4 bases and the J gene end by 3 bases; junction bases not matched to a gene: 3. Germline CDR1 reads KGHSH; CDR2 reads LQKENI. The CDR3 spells CASSRQGTNQPQHF. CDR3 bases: TGTGCCAGCTCACGACAGGGTACCAATCAGCCCCAGCATTTT. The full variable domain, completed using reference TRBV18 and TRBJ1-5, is NAGVMQNPRHLVRRRGQEARLRCSPMKGHSHVYWYRQLPEEGLKFMVYLQKENIIDESGMPKERFSAEFPKEGPSILRIQQVVRGDSAAYFCASSRQGTNQPQHFGDGTRLSIL.

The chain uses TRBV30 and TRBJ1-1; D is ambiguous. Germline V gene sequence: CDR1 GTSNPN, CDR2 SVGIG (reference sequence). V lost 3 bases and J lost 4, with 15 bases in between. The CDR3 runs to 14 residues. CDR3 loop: CAWRGWQASTEAFF. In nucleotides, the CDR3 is TGTGCCTGGAGAGGTTGGCAGGCAAGCACTGAAGCTTTCTTT. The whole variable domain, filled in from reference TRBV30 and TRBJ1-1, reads SQTIHQWPATLVQPVGSPLSLECTVEGTSNPNLYWYRQAAGRGLQLLFYSVGIGQISSEVPQNLSASRPQDRQFILSSKKLLLSDSGFYLCAWRGWQASTEAFFGQGTRLTVV.

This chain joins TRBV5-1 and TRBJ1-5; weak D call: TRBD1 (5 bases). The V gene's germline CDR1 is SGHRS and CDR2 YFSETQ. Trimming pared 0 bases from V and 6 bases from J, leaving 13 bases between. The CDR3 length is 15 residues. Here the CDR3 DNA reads TGCGCCAGCAGCTTGGCCGGGCAGGGTGGTCAGCCCCAGCATTTT. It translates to CASSLAGQGGQPQHF.